These 23 T cell receptor beta chains came from one sample sequenced in a study of CD8 T cells in Susac syndrome. It was with random hexamers that roughly 0.45 to 1 ug RNA was reverse transcribed. TCRdb passed the immunoSEQ multiplex PCR reads through MiXCR, listing each CDR3 protein once. The profile shows roughly 150,000 distinct CDR3 sequences, 85% to 95% of them singletons. The sequencing input was CD4+ T cells from PBMCs. These receptors were collected from a human donor with Susac syndrome.

This chain joins TRBV29-1 and TRBJ1-1; D might be TRBD1 (6 bases). CDR1 SQVTM and CDR2 ANQGSEA come from the germline V gene. V lost 5 bases and J lost 6, with 13 bases in between. The CDR3 loop spans 12 amino acids. CDR3 amino acids: CSVYTGFAEAFF. CDR3 in DNA: TGCAGCGTTTATACAGGGTTCGCTGAAGCTTTCTTT.

This clonotype appeared once. The chain is built from TRBV27 and TRBJ1-2; D possibly corresponds to TRBD1 (6 bases). Per germline, CDR1 MNHEY and CDR2 SMNVEV (reference sequence). This CDR3 comprises 12 residues. Deletions cut 6 bases from V and 7 bases from J, with 12 bases between. The CDR3 loop is CASSSGVSGYTF. DNA of the CDR3: TGTGCCAGCAGCTCAGGGGTTTCTGGCTACACCTTC.

The table lists this clonotype with a count of one. The rearrangement links TRBV7-3 to TRBJ2-5; D possibly corresponds to TRBD2 (6 bases). The CDR3 is 15 residues long. V shed 1 base and J shed 4 bases, with 13 bases lying between them. Germline lookup yields CDR1 SGHTA and CDR2 FQGTGA. In DNA form, the CDR3 reads TGTGCCAGCAGCTTAATGGGCGGGGCAGTAGAGACCCAGTACTTC. Translating gives CASSLMGGAVETQYF. Drawing the rest from reference TRBV7-3 and TRBJ2-5, the complete variable domain is GAGVSQTPSNKVTEKGKYVELRCDPISGHTALYWYRQSLGQGPEFLIYFQGTGAADDSGLPNDRFFAVRPEGSVSTLKIQRTERGDSAVYLCASSLMGGAVETQYFGPGTRLLVL.

The rearrangement uses TRBV4-1 and TRBJ2-6; TRBD2 matches 12 bases. Trimming took 0 bases from V and 5 from J; bases not matched to a gene: 11. This CDR3 comprises 20 residues. The germline V gene has CDR1 MGHRA and CDR2 YSYEKL. The CDR3, as DNA: TGCGCCAGCAGCCAAGATAACACTAGCGGGGGGCCTTTTCGGGCCAACGTCCTGACTTTC. This encodes CASSQDNTSGGPFRANVLTF.

This clonotype was detected once. The chain carries TRBV10-3 and TRBJ2-7; 9 bases line up with TRBD2. Germline trimming cut 4 bases from V and 2 bases from J; bases unmatched to any gene: 9. The CDR3 extends over 16 amino acids. Germline assignment: CDR1 ENHRY and CDR2 SYGVKD. The CDR3 spells CAISVGGGGMAYEQYF. DNA of the CDR3: TGTGCCATCAGTGTAGGCGGGGGGGGAATGGCCTACGAGCAGTACTTC.

The CDR3 coding sequence is TGCAGTGCTTACCTAGAGGAAAAACTGTTTTTT. Its translation: CSAYLEEKLFF. This sequence joins TRBV20-1 and TRBJ1-4, with unresolved D. The V gene lost 5 bases and the J gene lost 8 bases, with 9 bases spanning the gap. This CDR3 contains 11 residues. Germline V gene data show CDR1 as DFQATT and CDR2 as SNEGSKA (reference sequence).

V and J are TRBV11-3 and TRBJ2-6; no reliable D call. The CDR3 runs to 16 residues. V was cut by 5 bases and J by 2 bases, with 13 bases left in between. The germline CDR1 and CDR2 sequences are SGHNT and YENEEA. CDR3 region: CASSGSQGAGANVLTF. CDR3 DNA sequence: TGTGCCAGCAGCGGGTCCCAAGGCGCTGGGGCCAACGTCCTGACTTTC. Together with reference TRBV11-3 and TRBJ2-6, the CDR3 gives the full variable domain: EAGVVQSPRYKIIEKKQPVAFWCNPISGHNTLYWYLQNLGQGPELLIRYENEEAVDDSQLPKDRFSAERLKGVDSTLKIQPAELGDSAVYLCASSGSQGAGANVLTFGAGSRLTVL.

The V and J genes are TRBV6-1 and TRBJ1-2; D uncertain. Germline V gene sequence: CDR1 MNHNS, CDR2 SASEGT. Trimming left V 3 bases short and J 0 bases short, with 11 bases between. CDR3 length: 15 residues. CDR3 DNA sequence: TGTGCCAGCAGTGATTCTAGGTATGCTAACTATGGCTACACCTTC. Amino acid sequence: CASSDSRYANYGYTF.

This rearrangement joins TRBV25-1 to TRBJ2-5, with D possibly TRBD2 on 5 matching bases. Trimming shortened V by 1 base and J by 5 bases, and 11 bases separated the two germline ends. Germline CDR1 MGHDK, CDR2 SYGVNS. This CDR3 spans 14 amino acids. CDR3 in amino acids: CASSESDRRETQYF. CDR3 bases: TGTGCCAGCAGTGAATCCGATAGGAGGGAGACCCAGTACTTC.

This clonotype was recorded once. The chain has TRBV20-1 and TRBJ2-1, with a weak D call TRBD1 (5 bases). V dropped 5 bases and J dropped 2 bases, with 10 bases sitting between them. The CDR3 totals 13 residues. CDR1 DFQATT and CDR2 SNEGSKA come from the germline V gene (reference sequence). The CDR3 loop reads CSADGQTYNEQFF. CDR3 bases: TGCAGTGCTGACGGACAAACCTACAATGAGCAGTTCTTC.

The V call is TRBV20-1, the J call TRBJ1-5; D gene uncertain. CDR3 size: 10 residues. Trimming left V 6 bases short and J 5 bases short, with 5 bases between. The germline V gene encodes CDR1 DFQATT and CDR2 SNEGSKA (reference sequence). CDR3 bases: TGCAGTGCCGGTGATCAGCCCCAGCATTTT. It translates to CSAGDQPQHF.

CDR3: CASSYERQPQHF. The CDR3 coding sequence is TGTGCCAGCAGCTACGAAAGGCAGCCCCAGCATTTT. The chain has TRBV7-2 and TRBJ1-5; D gene ambiguous. Per germline, CDR1 SGHTA and CDR2 FQGNSA. The CDR3 consists of 12 residues. Trimming took 4 bases from V and 7 from J, leaving 8 bases between them.

The chain joins TRBV29-1 to TRBJ1-3; TRBD1 might be the D (5 bases). Germline CDR1 and CDR2: SQVTM and ANQGSEA. The ends were cut back, 5 bases at V and 2 bases at J, with 16 bases in the middle. CDR3 length: 15 amino acids. In DNA form, the CDR3 reads TGCAGCGTTACGGATCGGGGGATTGCTGGAAACACCATATATTTT. Translating gives CSVTDRGIAGNTIYF. The full variable domain, its missing parts supplied by reference TRBV29-1 and TRBJ1-3, is SAVISQKPSRDICQRGTSLTIQCQVDSQVTMMFWYRQQPGQSLTLIATANQGSEATYESGFVIDKFPISRPNLTFSTLTVSNMSPEDSSIYLCSVTDRGIAGNTIYFGEGSWLTVV.

The chain uses TRBV6-1 and TRBJ2-7, with a tentative D call TRBD1 (5 bases). This CDR3 has 18 amino acids. V shed 2 bases and J shed 0 bases, with 20 bases lying between them. Germline loops: CDR1 MNHNS, CDR2 SASEGT. CDR3 nucleotide sequence: TGTGCCAGCAGTGAATCCATTAGGGGATCATCGTCCTCCTACGAGCAGTACTTC. This translates into CASSESIRGSSSSYEQYF.

This clonotype was observed once. The chain is built from TRBV18 and TRBJ2-7; possible D gene TRBD1, 5 bases. V was trimmed by 5 bases and J by 7 bases, leaving 15 bases between them. This CDR3 has 13 residues. Germline V gene sequence: CDR1 KGHSH, CDR2 LQKENI. In DNA form, the CDR3 reads TGTGCCAGCTCAGTCACAGGCCCTTGGGAGCAGTACTTC. Protein: CASSVTGPWEQYF. Drawing the rest from reference TRBV18 and TRBJ2-7, the complete variable domain is NAGVMQNPRHLVRRRGQEARLRCSPMKGHSHVYWYRQLPEEGLKFMVYLQKENIIDESGMPKERFSAEFPKEGPSILRIQQVVRGDSAAYFCASSVTGPWEQYFGPGTRLTVT.

The chain links TRBV15 to TRBJ2-1, with 9 bases matching TRBD2. Germline values: CDR1 LNHNV, CDR2 YYDKDF (reference sequence). J was trimmed by 1 base and V by 3 bases; bases with no gene match: 7. The CDR3 sequence is 17 residues long. Here the CDR3 DNA reads TGTGCCACCAGCAGCGCGGGACTAGCAGTTTCCTACAATGAGCAGTTCTTC. As protein: CATSSAGLAVSYNEQFF.

This chain uses TRBV7-2 with TRBJ2-3, with D possibly being TRBD1 or TRBD2 (5 bases each). The CDR3 is made up of 15 amino acids. CDR1 is SGHTA and CDR2 is FQGNSA in the germline V gene. The V end was cut by 5 bases, the J end by 1 base, with 13 bases between. CDR3 sequence reads: CASSREGRGTDTQYF. In DNA form, the CDR3 reads TGTGCCAGCAGCCGTGAGGGGCGCGGCACAGATACGCAGTATTTT. Full variable domain (missing parts from reference TRBV7-2 and TRBJ2-3): GAGVSQSPSNKVTEKGKDVELRCDPISGHTALYWYRQSLGQGLEFLIYFQGNSAPDKSGLPSDRFSAERTGGSVSTLTIQRTQQEDSAVYLCASSREGRGTDTQYFGPGTRLTVL.

CDR3 DNA: TGCAGTGCTAGAGTGGGAAGCTATGGCTACACCTTC. It is translated as CSARVGSYGYTF. The rearrangement uses TRBV20-1 and TRBJ1-2; D unresolved. Trimming removed 1 base from V and 4 bases from J, with 7 bases in between. The length of the CDR3 is 12 residues. The V gene's germline CDR1 is DFQATT and CDR2 SNEGSKA (reference sequence).

This clonotype is a singleton in its sample. The chain couples TRBV14 to TRBJ2-7; 7 nucleotides align to TRBD1. CDR1 is SGHDN, CDR2 FVKESK, per germline. This CDR3 contains 14 residues. The ends lost 3 bases at V and 4 bases at J; junction bases unmatched: 6. The CDR3 DNA follows: TGTGCCAGCAGCCACCCGACAGGGAGTTACGAGCAGTACTTC. Translated: CASSHPTGSYEQYF. The full variable domain, with the rest looked up from reference TRBV14 and TRBJ2-7, is EAGVTQFPSHSVIEKGQTVTLRCDPISGHDNLYWYRRVMGKEIKFLLHFVKESKQDESGMPNNRFLAERTGGTYSTLKVQPAELEDSGVYFCASSHPTGSYEQYFGPGTRLTVT.

This chain connects TRBV2 to TRBJ2-2, with D possibly matching TRBD1 (5 bases). V was pared by 7 bases and J by 2 bases, with 8 bases between. Per the germline V gene, CDR1 is SNHLY and CDR2 is FYNNEI. This CDR3 spans 13 amino acids. The chain's CDR3 is CASTQGNTGELFF. The CDR3 bases are TGTGCCAGCACCCAGGGAAACACCGGGGAGCTGTTTTTT.

CDR3 residues: CASSPRQALSTDTQYF. The CDR3 DNA reads as TGTGCCAGCAGTCCCCGACAGGCTCTTAGCACAGATACGCAGTATTTT. V and J are TRBV12-3 or TRBV12-4 and TRBJ2-3; a weak D match, TRBD1 (6 bases). Trimming shortened V by 5 bases and J by 0 bases, and 15 bases separated the two germline ends. CDR3 length: 16 amino acids.

V is TRBV15 and J is TRBJ2-7; 15 bases are shared with TRBD2. V lost 2 bases to trimming and J lost 9 bases; unmatched junction nucleotides: 2. The CDR3 covers 14 residues. Germline-derived CDR1 and CDR2 are LNHNV and YYDKDF (reference sequence). This CDR3 reads CATSRSGLAGGQYF. The DNA for the CDR3 is TGTGCCACCAGCAGATCGGGACTAGCGGGAGGGCAGTACTTC.

The chain has TRBV7-2 and TRBJ2-5, with D perhaps matching TRBD1 or TRBD2 (5 bases each). Per germline, CDR1 SGHTA and CDR2 FQGNSA. The CDR3 has 15 residues. Trimming stripped 4 bases from V and 1 base from J, with 13 bases between. CDR3 protein: CASSSHGTSQETQYF. For the CDR3, the DNA is TGTGCCAGCAGCTCCCACGGGACGAGCCAAGAGACCCAGTACTTC.